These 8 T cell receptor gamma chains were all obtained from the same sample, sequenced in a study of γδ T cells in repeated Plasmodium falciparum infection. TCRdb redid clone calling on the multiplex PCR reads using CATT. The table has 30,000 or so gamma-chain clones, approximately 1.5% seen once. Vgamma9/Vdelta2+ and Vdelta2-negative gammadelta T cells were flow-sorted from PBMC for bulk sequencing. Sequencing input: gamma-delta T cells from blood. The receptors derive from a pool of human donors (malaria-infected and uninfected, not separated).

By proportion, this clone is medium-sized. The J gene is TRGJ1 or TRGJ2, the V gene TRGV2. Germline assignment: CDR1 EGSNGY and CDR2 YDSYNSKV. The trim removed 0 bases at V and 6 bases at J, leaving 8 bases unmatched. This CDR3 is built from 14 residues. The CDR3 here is CATWDGPGIYKKLF. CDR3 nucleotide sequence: TGTGCCACCTGGGACGGGCCAGGGATTTATAAGAAACTCTTT.

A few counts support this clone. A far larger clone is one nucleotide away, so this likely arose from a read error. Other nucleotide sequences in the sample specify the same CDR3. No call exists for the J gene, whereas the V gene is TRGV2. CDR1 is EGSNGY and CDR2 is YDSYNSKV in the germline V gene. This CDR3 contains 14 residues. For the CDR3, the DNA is TGTGCCACCTGGAATCATAGTAGTGATTGGATTAAGACGTTT. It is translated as CATWNHSSDWIKTF.

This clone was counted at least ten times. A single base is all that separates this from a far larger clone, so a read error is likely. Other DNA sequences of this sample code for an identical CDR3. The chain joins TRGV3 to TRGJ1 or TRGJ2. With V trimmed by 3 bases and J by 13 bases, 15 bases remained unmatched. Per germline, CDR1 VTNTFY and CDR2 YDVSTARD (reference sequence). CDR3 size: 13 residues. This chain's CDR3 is CATWDRPMIRKLF. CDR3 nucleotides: TGTGCCACCTGGGACCGGCCGATGATAAGAAAACTCTTT.

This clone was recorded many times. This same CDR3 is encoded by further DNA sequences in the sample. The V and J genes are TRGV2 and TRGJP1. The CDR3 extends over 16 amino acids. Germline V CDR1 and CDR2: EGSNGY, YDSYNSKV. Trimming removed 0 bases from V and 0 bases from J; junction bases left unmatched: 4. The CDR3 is CATWDGSYTTGWFKIF. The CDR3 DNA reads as TGTGCCACCTGGGACGGGTCCTATACCACTGGTTGGTTCAAGATATTT.

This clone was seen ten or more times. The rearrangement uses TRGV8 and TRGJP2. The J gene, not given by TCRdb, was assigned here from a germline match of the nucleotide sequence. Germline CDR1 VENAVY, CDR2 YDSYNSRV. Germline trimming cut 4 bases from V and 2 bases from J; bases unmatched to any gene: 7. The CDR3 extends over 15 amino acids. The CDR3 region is CATWEPRSSDWIKTF. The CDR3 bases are TGTGCCACCTGGGAACCGAGAAGTAGTGATTGGATCAAGACGTTT.

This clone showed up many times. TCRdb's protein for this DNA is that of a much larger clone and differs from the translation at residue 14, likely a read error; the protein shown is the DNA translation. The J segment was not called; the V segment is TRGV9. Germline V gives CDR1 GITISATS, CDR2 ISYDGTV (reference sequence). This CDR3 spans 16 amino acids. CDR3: CALWDAKELGKKIEVF. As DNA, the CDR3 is TGTGCCTTGTGGGACGCTAAAGAGTTGGGCAAAAAAATCGAGGTATTT.

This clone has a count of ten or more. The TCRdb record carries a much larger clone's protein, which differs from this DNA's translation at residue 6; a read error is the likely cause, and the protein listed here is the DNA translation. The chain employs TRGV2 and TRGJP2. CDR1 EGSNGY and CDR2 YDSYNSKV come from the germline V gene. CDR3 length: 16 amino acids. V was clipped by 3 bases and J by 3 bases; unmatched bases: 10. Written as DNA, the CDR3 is TGTGCCACCTGGGACAGGCGTAGAGGTAGTGATTGGATCAAGACGTTT. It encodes CATWDRRRGSDWIKTF.

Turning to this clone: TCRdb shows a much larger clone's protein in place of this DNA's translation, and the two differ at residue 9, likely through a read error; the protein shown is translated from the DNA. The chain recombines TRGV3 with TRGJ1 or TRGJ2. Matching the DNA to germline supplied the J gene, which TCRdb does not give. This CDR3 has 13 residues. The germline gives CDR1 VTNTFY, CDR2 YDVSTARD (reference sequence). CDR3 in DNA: TGTGCCACCTGGGACCCGGTTTATCATAAGAAACTCTTT. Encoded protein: CATWDPVYHKKLF.